This TCR beta chain was sequenced in a study of tumor-infiltrating lymphocytes in primary liver carcinoma. Study background: The tumors ranged from about 4.2 to 10 cm across and fell within stage T1-T3 N0M0.

The V end lost 6 bases, the J end lost 5 bases, and 13 bases lay between the germline ends. The CDR3 has 13 residues. Starting material of about 480 ng total RNA yielded TCR beta cDNA via a constant-region primer. Three-round nested multiplex PCR performed with slightly modified ARM-PCR produced the TCR beta libraries. Rounds one and two of PCR, each of roughly 11 cycles, were primed with TRBV1-TRBV30 forward primers and a C-beta reverse primer. One entry per CDR3 protein results from TCRdb running MiXCR on the multiplex PCR reads. Here the sample spans about 37,000 distinct CDR3 sequences, 75% being singletons. For each extraction, RNA and DNA were obtained together from around 20-30 mg of unsorted bulk tissue. This clonotype showed up just a few times. Its antigen is not identified. Study conclusions and caveats: Significantly greater top-250-clone fractions characterized tumors relative to blood (p = 0.039). Paired tumor-adjacent and tumor-blood samples overlapped less than tumor region pairs did.

The chain recombines TRBV12-3 or TRBV12-4 with TRBJ1-1; D gene unclear. The receptor was derived from a middle-aged man with primary liver carcinoma and hepatitis B virus infection. The specimen was tumor-adjacent normal liver tissue. The CDR3 nucleotides read TGTGCCAGCAGCAACGTTGGAGGGACTGAAGCTTTCTTT. Translation gives CASSNVGGTEAFF.